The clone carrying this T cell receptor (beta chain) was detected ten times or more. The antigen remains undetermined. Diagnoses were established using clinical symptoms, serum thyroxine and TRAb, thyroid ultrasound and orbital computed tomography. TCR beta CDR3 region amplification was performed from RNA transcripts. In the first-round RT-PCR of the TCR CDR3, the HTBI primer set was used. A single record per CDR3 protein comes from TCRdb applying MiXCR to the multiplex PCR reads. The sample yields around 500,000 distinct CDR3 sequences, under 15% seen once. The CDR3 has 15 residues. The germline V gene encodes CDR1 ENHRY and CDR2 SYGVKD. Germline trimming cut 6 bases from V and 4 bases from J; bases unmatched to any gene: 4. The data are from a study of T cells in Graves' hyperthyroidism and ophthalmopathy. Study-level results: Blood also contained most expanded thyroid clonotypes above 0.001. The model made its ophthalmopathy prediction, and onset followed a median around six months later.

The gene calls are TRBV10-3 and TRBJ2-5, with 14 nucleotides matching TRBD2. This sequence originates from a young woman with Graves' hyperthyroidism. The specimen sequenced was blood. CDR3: CAISTTSGRAETQYF. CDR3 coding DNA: TGTGCCATCAGCACGACTAGCGGGAGGGCAGAGACCCAGTACTTC.